A selection of T cell receptor beta chains follows, all from one sample in a study of shared clonotypes between healthy human individuals. Assay: immunoSEQ multiplex PCR; the TCRdb copy retains only in-frame clones and omits some. The sample consists of about 380,000 clones, around 96% of them appearing once. The specimen was memory CD8+ T cells sorted from blood. The receptors were sampled from a man aged 30 to 45 in good health. The CDR3 runs from the conserved cysteine through the conserved F or W. The order of the fields is clone size, D gene, J gene, V gene, CDR3 DNA, CDR3 protein. D genes are given only for firm matches. Rows may omit the clone size; those that give it use once, few, many or a size class.

abundance: NA; d_gene: NA; j_gene: TRBJ2-7; v_gene: TRBV20-1; CDR3nt: TGCAGTGCTAAATACTACGAGCAGTACTTC; CDR3aa: CSAKYYEQYF
abundance: NA; d_gene: TRBD2; j_gene: TRBJ2-7; v_gene: TRBV5-5; CDR3nt: TGTGCCAGCTCCCCTGGCGGGGGGCCCACCTCCTACGAGCAGTACTTC; CDR3aa: CASSPGGGPTSYEQYF
abundance: NA; d_gene: NA; j_gene: TRBJ1-4; v_gene: TRBV5-1; CDR3nt: TGCGCCAGCAGCTTGGGGCCCAGGGCTGCTAATGAAAAACTGTTTTTT; CDR3aa: CASSLGPRAANEKLFF
abundance: NA; d_gene: NA; j_gene: TRBJ1-2; v_gene: TRBV7-2; CDR3nt: TGTGCCAGCAGCTTAACCGCTAACATTCTGGACACCTTC; CDR3aa: CASSLTANILDTF
abundance: NA; d_gene: TRBD1; j_gene: TRBJ2-3; v_gene: TRBV27; CDR3nt: TGTGCCAGCAGTTTAAAGGGACAGGTGACAGATACGCAGTATTTT; CDR3aa: CASSLKGQVTDTQYF
abundance: NA; d_gene: NA; j_gene: TRBJ1-1; v_gene: TRBV6-5; CDR3nt: TGTGCCAGCAGTCAGACAGGGAACACTGAAGCTTTCTTT; CDR3aa: CASSQTGNTEAFF
abundance: NA; d_gene: NA; j_gene: TRBJ2-7; v_gene: TRBV19; CDR3nt: TGTGCCAGTAGTATGGGAGGAGGGGGGGGATCCTACGAGCAGTACTTC; CDR3aa: CASSMGGGGGSYEQYF
abundance: NA; d_gene: NA; j_gene: TRBJ2-2; v_gene: TRBV19; CDR3nt: TGTGCCAGTAGTATAGTGGACACCGGGGAGCTGTTTTTT; CDR3aa: CASSIVDTGELFF
abundance: NA; d_gene: TRBD2; j_gene: TRBJ2-1; v_gene: TRBV4-2; CDR3nt: TGTGCCAGCAGCCGTCCGATGAGCGGGGGGAGCTCCTACAATGAGCAGTTCTTC; CDR3aa: CASSRPMSGGSSYNEQFF
abundance: NA; d_gene: NA; j_gene: TRBJ1-1; v_gene: TRBV7-8; CDR3nt: TGTGCCAGCAGCTTAGTCAACACTGAAGCTTTCTTT; CDR3aa: CASSLVNTEAFF
abundance: NA; d_gene: NA; j_gene: TRBJ2-3; v_gene: TRBV6-1; CDR3nt: TGTGCCAGCAGTGAAAAGGGCTACACAGATACGCAGTATTTT; CDR3aa: CASSEKGYTDTQYF
abundance: NA; d_gene: TRBD1; j_gene: TRBJ1-1; v_gene: TRBV7-3; CDR3nt: TGTGCCAGCAGCTTAACGTCCTCTATGGTGGACAGGGGGAAAGCTTTCTTT; CDR3aa: CASSLTSSMVDRGKAFF
abundance: NA; d_gene: NA; j_gene: TRBJ2-1; v_gene: TRBV14; CDR3nt: TGTGCCAGCAGCCACTGGGGGGCCTACAATGAGCAGTTCTTC; CDR3aa: CASSHWGAYNEQFF
abundance: NA; d_gene: TRBD1; j_gene: TRBJ1-2; v_gene: TRBV29-1; CDR3nt: TGCAGCGTCCGCCAAGGACAGGGGACTGGCTACACCTTC; CDR3aa: CSVRQGQGTGYTF
abundance: NA; d_gene: NA; j_gene: TRBJ2-5; v_gene: TRBV13; CDR3nt: TGTGCCAGCAGCCCTCCGGGTAACCAAGAGACCCAGTACTTC; CDR3aa: CASSPPGNQETQYF
abundance: NA; d_gene: NA; j_gene: TRBJ2-2; v_gene: TRBV5-4; CDR3nt: TGTGCCAGCAGCTCCCCGGGCCATTTTAAGAACACCGGGGAGCTGTTTTTT; CDR3aa: CASSSPGHFKNTGELFF
abundance: NA; d_gene: NA; j_gene: TRBJ2-3; v_gene: TRBV7-2; CDR3nt: TGTGCCAGCAGCTTATCCGGGCGGGCAGATACGCAGTATTTT; CDR3aa: CASSLSGRADTQYF
abundance: NA; d_gene: NA; j_gene: TRBJ1-5; v_gene: TRBV27; CDR3nt: TGTGCCAGCAGCCCGGAGGGCAATCAGCCCCAGCATTTT; CDR3aa: CASSPEGNQPQHF
abundance: NA; d_gene: NA; j_gene: TRBJ2-2; v_gene: TRBV7-9; CDR3nt: TGTGCCAGCACCGTGCGAGGGACCGTAACCGGGGAGCTGTTTTTT; CDR3aa: CASTVRGTVTGELFF
abundance: NA; d_gene: NA; j_gene: TRBJ1-1; v_gene: TRBV28; CDR3nt: TGTGCCAGCAGTTTCACTCCAGGGTGGAGGACTGAAGCTTTCTTT; CDR3aa: CASSFTPGWRTEAFF
abundance: NA; d_gene: TRBD1; j_gene: TRBJ1-4; v_gene: TRBV6-1; CDR3nt: TGTGCCAGCGTCCCGACAGGGCTACGGGAAAAACTGTTTTTT; CDR3aa: CASVPTGLREKLFF
abundance: NA; d_gene: NA; j_gene: TRBJ2-2; v_gene: TRBV5-6; CDR3nt: TGTGCCAGCAGCCAACAGGGTTCAATGGAGCTGTTTTTT; CDR3aa: CASSQQGSMELFF
abundance: NA; d_gene: NA; j_gene: TRBJ1-1; v_gene: TRBV7-9; CDR3nt: TGTGCCAGCAGCTGGGTACCAATGAACACTGAAGCTTTCTTT; CDR3aa: CASSWVPMNTEAFF
abundance: NA; d_gene: NA; j_gene: TRBJ2-3; v_gene: TRBV5-1; CDR3nt: TGCGCCAGCAGCCCGCGGGGACAGCTCACAGATACGCAGTATTTT; CDR3aa: CASSPRGQLTDTQYF
abundance: NA; d_gene: NA; j_gene: TRBJ1-1; v_gene: TRBV29-1; CDR3nt: TGCAGCGTTGCCCCCCGGAGGGTAGGTGAAGCTTTCTTT; CDR3aa: CSVAPRRVGEAFF
abundance: NA; d_gene: NA; j_gene: TRBJ1-5; v_gene: TRBV19; CDR3nt: TGTGCCAGTAGCACCGAAGGGGCGGTAAGCAATCAGCCCCAGCATTTT; CDR3aa: CASSTEGAVSNQPQHF
abundance: NA; d_gene: NA; j_gene: TRBJ2-7; v_gene: TRBV5-1; CDR3nt: TGCGCCAGCAGCCCTAGGGGTTCCTACGAGCAGTACTTC; CDR3aa: CASSPRGSYEQYF
abundance: NA; d_gene: NA; j_gene: TRBJ2-5; v_gene: TRBV28; CDR3nt: TGTGCCAGCAGTTTAAGAGGGAAAGAGACCCAGTACTTC; CDR3aa: CASSLRGKETQYF
abundance: NA; d_gene: NA; j_gene: TRBJ2-3; v_gene: TRBV30; CDR3nt: TGTGCCTGGAGTGACCTCCGTCAACAGGATACGCAGTATTTT; CDR3aa: CAWSDLRQQDTQYF
abundance: NA; d_gene: NA; j_gene: TRBJ2-1; v_gene: TRBV30; CDR3nt: TGTGCCTGGGGCACCATTACTCGATCCAATGAGCAGTTCTTC; CDR3aa: CAWGTITRSNEQFF
abundance: NA; d_gene: NA; j_gene: TRBJ2-1; v_gene: TRBV18; CDR3nt: TGTGCCAGCTCACCACCGGCAAGGAGCTCCTACAATGAGCAGTTCTTC; CDR3aa: CASSPPARSSYNEQFF
abundance: NA; d_gene: TRBD1; j_gene: TRBJ2-7; v_gene: TRBV10-3; CDR3nt: TGTGCCATCAGGGCATCCGGCAGACAGGGCTACGAGCAGTACTTC; CDR3aa: CAIRASGRQGYEQYF
abundance: NA; d_gene: TRBD2; j_gene: TRBJ2-1; v_gene: TRBV6-1; CDR3nt: TGTGCCAGCAGTGCGTTTAGCGGGAGGGCCTACAATGAGCAGTTCTTC; CDR3aa: CASSAFSGRAYNEQFF
abundance: NA; d_gene: TRBD1; j_gene: TRBJ2-7; v_gene: TRBV7-3; CDR3nt: TGTGCCAGCAGCGAGACAGGGGGCGCGAACGAGCAGTACTTC; CDR3aa: CASSETGGANEQYF
abundance: once; d_gene: NA; j_gene: TRBJ2-3; v_gene: TRBV11-1; CDR3nt: TGTGCCAGCAGCTTATACCGCACAGATACGCAGTATTTT; CDR3aa: CASSLYRTDTQYF
abundance: NA; d_gene: TRBD1; j_gene: TRBJ2-7; v_gene: TRBV2; CDR3nt: TGTGCCAGCAGGGGACAGGGGGCTAGATACGAGCAGTACTTC; CDR3aa: CASRGQGARYEQYF
abundance: NA; d_gene: NA; j_gene: TRBJ2-7; v_gene: TRBV27; CDR3nt: TGTGCCAGCAGTTTAGCGGGACCGCTCTACGAGCAGTACTTC; CDR3aa: CASSLAGPLYEQYF
abundance: NA; d_gene: NA; j_gene: TRBJ1-5; v_gene: TRBV13; CDR3nt: TGTGCCAGCAGCTTACTCAATCAGCCCCAGCATTTT; CDR3aa: CASSLLNQPQHF
abundance: once; d_gene: NA; j_gene: TRBJ2-7; v_gene: TRBV11-2; CDR3nt: TGTGCCAGCAGCTTAGGAGACGAGCAGTACTTC; CDR3aa: CASSLGDEQYF
abundance: NA; d_gene: NA; j_gene: TRBJ2-7; v_gene: TRBV9; CDR3nt: TGTGCCAGCAGCGTAGGCCCCTCTTACGAGCAGTACTTC; CDR3aa: CASSVGPSYEQYF
abundance: NA; d_gene: NA; j_gene: TRBJ1-2; v_gene: TRBV5-6; CDR3nt: TGTGCCAGCAGCTGGAGGGTTGAGGTACCCGTCCTTAACTATGGCTACACCTTC; CDR3aa: CASSWRVEVPVLNYGYTF
abundance: NA; d_gene: TRBD1; j_gene: TRBJ1-2; v_gene: TRBV9; CDR3nt: TGTGCCAGCAGCGTAGCAACAGGGGATGGCTACACCTTC; CDR3aa: CASSVATGDGYTF
abundance: NA; d_gene: TRBD1; j_gene: TRBJ2-5; v_gene: TRBV7-9; CDR3nt: TGTGCCAGCAGCTTAGCGGGACAGCAAGAGACCCAGTACTTC; CDR3aa: CASSLAGQQETQYF
abundance: once; d_gene: TRBD2; j_gene: TRBJ2-7; v_gene: TRBV11-2; CDR3nt: TGTGCCAGCAGCTCCAACGCCCCGGGACTAGCGGCCTACGAGCAGTACTTC; CDR3aa: CASSSNAPGLAAYEQYF
abundance: NA; d_gene: NA; j_gene: TRBJ1-5; v_gene: TRBV19; CDR3nt: TGTGCCAGCAACCCCGGGCCTTCGGGGGGCAATCAGCCCCAGCATTTT; CDR3aa: CASNPGPSGGNQPQHF
abundance: NA; d_gene: TRBD2; j_gene: TRBJ2-1; v_gene: TRBV28; CDR3nt: TGTGCCAGCAGTTCAGTAGCGGGAGGGCCGGACAATGAGCAGTTCTTC; CDR3aa: CASSSVAGGPDNEQFF